This TCR beta chain was profiled in a study of control samples from healthy donors and cancer patients. The germline gives CDR1 MDHEN, CDR2 SYDVKM. V dropped 5 bases and J dropped 4; count of bases not matched to a gene: 10. This CDR3 spans 17 amino acids. Method: immunoSEQ multiplex PCR; TCRdb's copy keeps in-frame clones and lacks some. The repertoire includes approximately 85,000 clones, less than 90% of them detected once, and approximately 7.6% sits in the top ten. The rearrangement links TRBV28 to TRBJ2-6, with TRBD1 matching over 8 bases. The TCR originated in a woman aged 60 to 75 in good health. The specimen sequenced was blood. CDR3 in amino acids: CASSPDRGFSGANVLTF. The CDR3 bases are TGTGCCAGCAGTCCCGACAGGGGTTTCTCCGGGGCCAACGTCCTGACTTTC.